What follows is one T cell receptor beta chain and its context. Its binding antigen is unknown. No much larger clone exists at a distance of one base, and base qualities are not known. This sample was taken from a study of OX40 agonist ivuxolimab in advanced cancers. Regarding the study in general: The costimulatory receptor OX40 (CD134) was targeted by ivuxolimab, a fully human IgG2 agonistic monoclonal antibody. The monotherapy dose-escalation portion (N ≈ 56 patients) of the phase I ivuxolimab trial is reported in the paper. A male proportion of 82.7% and a mean age of about 60 years, ranging from roughly 23 to 79, were recorded for the dose-escalation cohort. Intravenous ivuxolimab was administered to patients every 2 weeks at six dose levels: 0.01, 0.1, 0.3, 1.5, 3 and 10 mg/kg. The point of sequencing TCRbeta in the periphery was to test whether ivuxolimab changed TCR sequence diversity and drove clonal T-cell expansion. Of the 50 or so patients in dose escalation, about 20 had hepatocellular carcinoma, some 15 had melanoma, 9 had renal cell carcinoma and 9 had head and neck cancer. Partial responses were achieved by three dose-escalation patients, of whom one had hepatocellular carcinoma and two had cutaneous melanoma. Prior anti-PD-1, anti-PD-L1 or anti-CTLA-4 therapy was permitted, and checkpoint inhibitors had been received by around 40% of dose-escalation patients. What the study reported, not specific to this receptor: On average, CD8+ T cells showed more expanded clones than CD4+ T cells after ivuxolimab. At doses of 0.1 to 3.0 mg/kg, clonal expansion of both CD4+ and CD8+ T cells in blood was seen between baseline and week 6. The antigen specificity of the clonally expanded peripheral T cells was not determined. Partial responders in the 0.1-3.0 mg/kg groups had among the lowest normalized peripheral clonal expansion, especially among CD8+ T cells. Low levels of normalized T-cell clonal expansion were also seen in some patients who did not respond.

Genomic DNA was isolated from the sorted cells so that the TCRbeta CDR3 region could be sequenced. The immunoSEQ Assay was used to sequence the TCRbeta CDR3 regions. The clones in this table, taken by TCRdb from immuneACCESS, are in-frame only. Not every clone is retained; where verified, under half of the shortfall comes from an unresolved V gene, and the cause of the rest is unknown. The sample includes about 46,000 clones, with approximately 86% observed a single time. The ten largest make up 10% to 12% of the sample. V loses 1 base of germline sequence and J loses 7 bases, and the interval between the two ends is 18 bases. The CDR3 runs 17 residues from the cysteine to the phenylalanine. Only the CDR3 part of the read is kept: 51 bases, read in frame from the first base. In the germline V gene, CDR1 corresponds to SGDLS and CDR2 to YYNGEE. The trial excluded patients who had a history of autoimmune disease or who were on systemic immunosuppression. Peripheral blood for TCR sequencing was drawn from every dose cohort at baseline, at cycle 4 day 1 and at cycle 7 day 1. Samples were obtained from an open-label, multicenter, first-in-human phase I dose-escalation trial of ivuxolimab. The trial enrolled adults with locally advanced or metastatic head and neck squamous cell, hepatocellular, melanoma or renal cell carcinoma. CD4+ and CD8+ T cells were sorted separately from peripheral blood before TCR sequencing.

The chain is assembled from TRBV9 and TRBJ1-6, with the D gene not clear enough to name. Sequencing used CD4+ or CD8+ T cells sorted from blood, obtained in a trial of the OX40 agonist ivuxolimab. The source is an adult with an advanced solid tumor such as melanoma, head and neck, liver or kidney cancer. The DNA sequence reads TGTGCCAGCAGCGTACTAGAGGTAATCAGTGTAAATTCACCCCTCCACTTT. The translation is CASSVLEVISVNSPLHF.